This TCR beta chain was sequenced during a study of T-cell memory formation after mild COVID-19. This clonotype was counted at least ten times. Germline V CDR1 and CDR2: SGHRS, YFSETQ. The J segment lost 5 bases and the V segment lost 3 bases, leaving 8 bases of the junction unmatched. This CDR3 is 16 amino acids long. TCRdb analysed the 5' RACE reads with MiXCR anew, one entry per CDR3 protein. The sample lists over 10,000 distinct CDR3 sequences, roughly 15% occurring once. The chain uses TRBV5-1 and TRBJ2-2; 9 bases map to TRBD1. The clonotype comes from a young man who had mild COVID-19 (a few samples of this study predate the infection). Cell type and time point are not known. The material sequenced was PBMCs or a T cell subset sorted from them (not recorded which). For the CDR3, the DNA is TGCGCCAGCAGCTCAAACAGGGGGCGGTGGACCGGGGAGCTGTTTTTT. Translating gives CASSSNRGRWTGELFF. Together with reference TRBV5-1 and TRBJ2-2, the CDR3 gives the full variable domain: KAGVTQTPRYLIKTRGQQVTLSCSPISGHRSVSWYQQTPGQGLQFLFEYFSETQRNKGNFPGRFSGRQFSNSRSEMNVSTLELGDSALYLCASSSNRGRWTGELFFGEGSRLTVL.